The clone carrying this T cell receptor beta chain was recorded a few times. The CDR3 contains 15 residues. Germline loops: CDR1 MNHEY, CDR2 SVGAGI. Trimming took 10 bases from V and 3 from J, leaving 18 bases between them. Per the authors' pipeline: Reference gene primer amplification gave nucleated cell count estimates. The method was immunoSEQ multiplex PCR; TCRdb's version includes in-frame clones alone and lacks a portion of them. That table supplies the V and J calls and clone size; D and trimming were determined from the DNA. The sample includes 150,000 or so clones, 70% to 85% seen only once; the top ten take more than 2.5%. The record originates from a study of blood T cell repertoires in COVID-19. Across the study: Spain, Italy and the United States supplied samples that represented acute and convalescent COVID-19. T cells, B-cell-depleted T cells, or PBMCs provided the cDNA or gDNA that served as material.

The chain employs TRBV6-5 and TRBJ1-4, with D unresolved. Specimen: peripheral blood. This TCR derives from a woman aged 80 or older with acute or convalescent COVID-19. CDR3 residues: CATRGGIGANEKLFF. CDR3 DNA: TGTGCCACTCGAGGAGGGATCGGGGCTAATGAAAAACTGTTTTTT.